Listed here are 25 T cell receptor beta chains from one sample, sequenced in a study of T cells in Graves' hyperthyroidism and ophthalmopathy. Amplification of TCR beta CDR3 regions was performed using RNA transcripts as template. First-round RT-PCR of the TCR CDR3 relied on the HTBI primer set. In TCRdb, the multiplex PCR reads were re-called with MiXCR into one record per CDR3 protein. Found here are more than 500,000 distinct CDR3 sequences, 16% of them singletons; the top ten hold approximately 32%. Sample: blood. The receptors stem from a woman in her 30s with Graves' ophthalmopathy.

The chain carries TRBV20-1 and TRBJ1-5; 10 nucleotides align to TRBD1. CDR1 is DFQATT, CDR2 SNEGSKA, per germline (reference sequence). The CDR3 runs 19 residues. The V segment lost 0 bases and the J segment 3 bases; nucleotides outside the gene matches: 14. The CDR3 nucleotides are TGCAGTGCTAGAGATATTGGACAGGGGGTTACGTTTGACAATCAGCCCCAGCATTTT. It is translated as CSARDIGQGVTFDNQPQHF.

The rearrangement joins TRBV25-1 to TRBJ1-6; tentative D call: TRBD1 (5 bases). Trimming removed 1 base at V and 7 bases at J, with 11 bases between. Germline V lookup: CDR1 MGHDK, CDR2 SYGVNS. There are 15 residues in the CDR3. In DNA form, the CDR3 reads TGTGCCAGCAGTGAATCCGGGGGGGTGAATTCACCCCTCCACTTT. Protein product: CASSESGGVNSPLHF. Combining the CDR3 with reference TRBV25-1 and TRBJ1-6 gives the whole variable domain EADIYQTPRYLVIGTGKKITLECSQTMGHDKMYWYQQDPGMELHLIHYSYGVNSTEKGDLSSESTVSRIRTEHFPLTLESARPSHTSQYLCASSESGGVNSPLHFGNGTRLTVT.

This chain joins TRBV4-2 and TRBJ2-7; 11 nucleotides align to TRBD2. The length of the CDR3 is 16 residues. V was clipped by 4 bases and J by 3 bases; unmatched bases: 8. CDR1 and CDR2 (germline): LGHNA, YNFKEQ. CDR3 sequence reads: CASSPEMTSGNYEQYF. The CDR3 nucleotides read TGTGCCAGCAGCCCAGAGATGACTAGCGGGAACTACGAGCAGTACTTC.

The rearrangement links TRBV9 to TRBJ1-3, with TRBD1 matching 10 bases. Germline assignment: CDR1 SGDLS and CDR2 YYNGEE. The CDR3 is made up of 18 amino acids. The ends lost 0 bases at V and 4 bases at J; junction bases unmatched: 10. CDR3 sequence reads: CASSVEARGQGYGNTIYF. The CDR3 coding sequence is TGTGCCAGCAGCGTAGAGGCGAGGGGACAGGGGTACGGAAACACCATATATTTT.

The genes are TRBV28 and TRBJ2-3, with 9 nucleotides matching TRBD1. V was pared by 4 bases and J by 5 bases, with 7 bases of the junction left unmatched. Germline values: CDR1 MDHEN, CDR2 SYDVKM. This CDR3 region has 15 residues. The CDR3 DNA is TGTGCCAGCAGTTCCTGGGACAGGGTCGGAGATACGCAGTATTTT. It encodes CASSSWDRVGDTQYF.

This clonotype showed up just a few times. The chain links TRBV20-1 to TRBJ1-1; D remains unclear. Germline V gene lookup returns CDR1 DFQATT and CDR2 SNEGSKA (reference sequence). Between the trimmed V and J ends, which lost 1 base and 3 bases, there was a span of 9 bases. This CDR3 spans 13 amino acids. CDR3 protein: CSARGRWDTEAFF. The CDR3 nucleotides are TGCAGTGCTAGAGGCAGGTGGGACACTGAAGCTTTCTTT.

This chain connects TRBV27 to TRBJ2-1; TRBD2 aligns across 11 bases. The V gene end was trimmed by 5 bases and the J gene end by 7 bases; junction bases not matched to a gene: 10. The CDR3 has 16 residues. CDR1 and CDR2 (germline): MNHEY, SMNVEV (reference sequence). CDR3 coding DNA: TGTGCCAGCAGTGGATCACTAGCGGGAGTTGTTAATGAGCAGTTCTTC. Protein product: CASSGSLAGVVNEQFF.

Note on this clonotype: Compared with germline, one end of the junction differs, possibly owing to a read error. The chain employs TRBV7-7 and TRBJ2-1; D unresolved. Looked up from germline, CDR1 is SSHAT and CDR2 is FNYEAQ (reference sequence). The CDR3 spans 14 residues. CDR3 region: CASSLLPLNNEQFF. The DNA for the CDR3 is TGTGCTAGCAGCTTACTACCGCTCAACAATGAGCAGTTCTTC. The whole variable domain, remainder taken from reference TRBV7-7 and TRBJ2-1, is GAGVSQSPRYKVTKRGQDVTLRCDPISSHATLYWYQQALGQGPEFLTYFNYEAQPDKSGLPSDRFSAERPEGSISTLTIQRTEQRDSAMYRCASSLLPLNNEQFFGPGTRLTVL.

In its sample, this clonotype was seen many times. The chain employs TRBV18 and TRBJ2-7; a weak D match, TRBD1 (6 bases). The V gene's germline CDR1 is KGHSH and CDR2 LQKENI. The CDR3 runs 12 residues. The V end was cut by 5 bases, the J end by 5 bases, with 10 bases between. CDR3 nucleotides: TGTGCCAGCTCATCCCGGACAGACGAGCAGTACTTC. This sequence encodes CASSSRTDEQYF. The full variable domain, rest sourced from reference TRBV18 and TRBJ2-7, is NAGVMQNPRHLVRRRGQEARLRCSPMKGHSHVYWYRQLPEEGLKFMVYLQKENIIDESGMPKERFSAEFPKEGPSILRIQQVVRGDSAAYFCASSSRTDEQYFGPGTRLTVT.

This clonotype has a handful of counts. This chain links TRBV5-4 with TRBJ2-1, with 10 nucleotides matching TRBD2. V lost 3 bases, J lost 8 bases, and 8 bases stayed unmatched. The CDR3 extends over 15 amino acids. Per the germline V gene, CDR1 is SGHNT and CDR2 is YYREEE (reference sequence). This chain's CDR3 is CASSSSGRGDDEQFF. The CDR3 DNA reads as TGTGCCAGCAGCTCGAGCGGGAGGGGAGACGATGAGCAGTTCTTC.

This clonotype was seen a few times. The chain joins TRBV3-1 to TRBJ2-2, with TRBD1 as a possible D gene (6 bases). Looked up from germline, CDR1 is LGHDT and CDR2 is YNNKEL (reference sequence). Trimming removed 4 bases at V and 3 bases at J, with 18 bases between. CDR3 length: 17 amino acids. DNA of the CDR3: TGTGCCAGCAGCCCATATAACAGGGTGGGCGACACCGGGGAGCTGTTTTTT. This encodes CASSPYNRVGDTGELFF. Variable domain in full (rest from reference TRBV3-1 and TRBJ2-2): DTAVSQTPKYLVTQMGNDKSIKCEQNLGHDTMYWYKQDSKKFLKIMFSYNNKELIINETVPNRFSPKSPDKAHLNLHINSLELGDSAVYFCASSPYNRVGDTGELFFGEGSRLTVL.

This chain joins TRBV18 and TRBJ2-2; 10 bases line up with TRBD1. After removal of 4 bases from V and 0 bases from J, the junction contained 5 bases not matched to a gene. Germline-derived CDR1 and CDR2 are KGHSH and LQKENI. There are 17 residues in the CDR3. The DNA for the CDR3 is TGTGCCAGCTCACAGGGACAGGGGTTGACGAACACCGGGGAGCTGTTTTTT. It encodes CASSQGQGLTNTGELFF.

This chain connects TRBV7-2 to TRBJ2-7, with 11 bases matching TRBD2. With 5 bases clipped from V and 4 bases from J, the junction kept 4 bases outside the gene matches. The CDR3 has 14 amino acids. CDR1 SGHTA and CDR2 FQGNSA come from the germline V gene. Written as DNA, the CDR3 is TGTGCCAGCAGCCAGACTAGCGGGAATTACGAGCAGTACTTC. It is translated as CASSQTSGNYEQYF. The whole variable domain, remainder taken from reference TRBV7-2 and TRBJ2-7, is GAGVSQSPSNKVTEKGKDVELRCDPISGHTALYWYRQSLGQGLEFLIYFQGNSAPDKSGLPSDRFSAERTGGSVSTLTIQRTQQEDSAVYLCASSQTSGNYEQYFGPGTRLTVT.

In regard to this clonotype: A read error may account for a junction end that differs from germline. This rearrangement joins TRBV7-2 to TRBJ2-1, with TRBD2 identical over 8 bases. This CDR3 has 16 amino acids. Germline CDR1 and CDR2: SGHTA and FQGNSA. The CDR3 protein is CASSLERERGYNEQFF. Here the CDR3 DNA reads TGTGCCAGCAGCTTAGAGCGGGAGCGGGGGTACAACGAGCAGTTCTTC.

The V and J genes are TRBV27 and TRBJ2-3; 14 bases map to TRBD2. Germline CDR1 reads MNHEY; CDR2 reads SMNVEV (reference sequence). The length of the CDR3 is 21 residues. V lost 3 bases and J lost 0; bases outside the gene matches: 14. The CDR3 DNA follows: TGTGCCAGCAGTTTGTCTCTCGGCGGACTAGCGGGAGGCCATAGCACAGATACGCAGTATTTT. Its translation is CASSLSLGGLAGGHSTDTQYF.

The CDR3 nucleotides read TGTGCCAGCAGCAGGCCGTGGACAGGGATTTTTACGAACACCGGGGAGCTGTTTTTT. It codes for CASSRPWTGIFTNTGELFF. The chain carries TRBV5-8 and TRBJ2-2, with TRBD1 matching over 8 bases. The germline gives CDR1 SGHTS, CDR2 YDEGEE. The length of the CDR3 is 19 residues. The V and J ends lost 4 bases and 0 bases, in that order; junction bases with no gene match: 14. The whole variable domain, remainder taken from reference TRBV5-8 and TRBJ2-2, is EAGVTQSPTHLIKTRGQQATLRCSPISGHTSVYWYQQALGLGLQFLLWYDEGEERNRGNFPPRFSGRQFPNYSSELNVNALELEDSALYLCASSRPWTGIFTNTGELFFGEGSRLTVL.

The chain links TRBV3-1 to TRBJ2-7; 7 bases match TRBD1. Unmatched junction bases numbered 2, after V lost 3 bases and J lost 3 bases. Germline CDR1 reads LGHDT; CDR2 reads YNNKEL (reference sequence). The CDR3 runs 13 residues. The CDR3 is CASSHNRGYEQYF. The CDR3 coding sequence is TGTGCCAGCAGCCACAACAGGGGCTACGAGCAGTACTTC.

The chain is built from TRBV5-5 and TRBJ2-1; 9 bases are a match to TRBD2. With 6 bases clipped from V and 2 bases from J, the junction kept 9 bases outside the gene matches. CDR1 and CDR2 from the germline V gene are SGHKS and YYEKEE (reference sequence). CDR3 length: 16 amino acids. The chain's CDR3 is CASTSSGITTYNEQFF. The CDR3 coding sequence is TGTGCCAGCACCTCTAGCGGGATTACGACCTACAATGAGCAGTTCTTC.

The rearrangement uses TRBV9 and TRBJ2-7; no clear D gene. This CDR3 has 15 residues. The germline V and J ends were trimmed by 4 bases and 0 bases, with 14 bases remaining between them. Looked up from germline, CDR1 is SGDLS and CDR2 is YYNGEE. The CDR3 coding sequence is TGTGCCAGCAGCCCCCGGACGGGCGTCTCCTACGAGCAGTACTTC. Translating it yields CASSPRTGVSYEQYF. Full variable domain (missing parts from reference TRBV9 and TRBJ2-7): DSGVTQTPKHLITATGQRVTLRCSPRSGDLSVYWYQQSLDQGLQFLIQYYNGEERAKGNILERFSAQQFPDLHSELNLSSLELGDSALYFCASSPRTGVSYEQYFGPGTRLTVT.

This clonotype was found many times. The chain combines TRBV29-1 with TRBJ2-3; D is unresolved. The CDR3 has 13 residues. Germline lookup yields CDR1 SQVTM and CDR2 ANQGSEA. The V gene lost 1 base and the J gene lost 2 bases, with 7 bases spanning the gap. CDR3 protein: CSVEGPITDTQYF. The CDR3 DNA reads as TGCAGCGTTGAAGGGCCGATCACAGATACGCAGTATTTT.

There are many counts of this clonotype. The V and J genes are TRBV4-1 and TRBJ1-2, with TRBD1 as a possible D gene (5 bases). The germline V gene has CDR1 MGHRA and CDR2 YSYEKL. There are 14 residues in the CDR3. Trimming took off 0 bases at V and 7 bases at J, with 12 bases between the two ends. The CDR3: CASSQDGAGIGYTF. The CDR3 DNA reads as TGCGCCAGCAGCCAAGATGGGGCAGGGATTGGCTACACCTTC.

This clonotype was recorded at least ten times. The chain uses TRBV5-1 and TRBJ1-1, with 10 bases identical to TRBD1. The CDR3 extends over 16 amino acids. After removal of 3 bases from V and 4 bases from J, the junction contained 9 bases not matched to a gene. Germline V lookup: CDR1 SGHRS, CDR2 YFSETQ. The CDR3, as DNA: TGCGCCAGCAGCTGGGGACAGGGGTGGTTTCGCACTGAAGCTTTCTTT. Protein product: CASSWGQGWFRTEAFF.

This clonotype was seen many times. The chain joins TRBV4-2 to TRBJ1-1; D is uncertain. CDR1 and CDR2 (germline): LGHNA, YNFKEQ. V lost 1 base to trimming and J lost 1 base, with 7 bases between them. The CDR3 loop spans 14 amino acids. CDR3: CASSQASWNTEAFF. CDR3 in DNA: TGTGCCAGCAGCCAAGCCTCGTGGAACACTGAAGCTTTCTTT.

This clonotype was counted ten times or more. This chain connects TRBV28 to TRBJ1-2; 8 positions agree with TRBD1. The CDR3 runs to 13 residues. J gave up 5 bases and V 6 bases, and 5 bases lay outside the gene matches. Germline-derived CDR1 and CDR2 are MDHEN and SYDVKM. This CDR3 reads CASSRTGGYGYTF. Here the CDR3 DNA reads TGTGCCAGCAGCAGAACAGGGGGGTATGGCTACACCTTC.

This chain uses TRBV20-1 with TRBJ2-1; 15 positions match TRBD2. The germline gives CDR1 DFQATT, CDR2 SNEGSKA (reference sequence). CDR3 length: 14 residues. Losses at the gene ends were 6 bases for V and 5 bases for J; bases not matched to a gene: 2. The CDR3 DNA reads TGCAGTGCCCGGACTAGCGGGAGGGACAATGAGCAGTTCTTC. Residues: CSARTSGRDNEQFF.